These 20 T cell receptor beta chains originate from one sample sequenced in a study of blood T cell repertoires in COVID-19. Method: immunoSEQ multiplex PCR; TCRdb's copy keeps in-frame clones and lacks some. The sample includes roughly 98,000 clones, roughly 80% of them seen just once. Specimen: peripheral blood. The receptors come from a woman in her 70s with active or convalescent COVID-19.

The CDR3 DNA follows: TGTGCCAGCAGTCTGGTTCAGGGTCCTAGTGGCTACACCTTC. Translating gives CASSLVQGPSGYTF. This chain links TRBV5-4 with TRBJ1-2, with D possibly TRBD1 on 5 matching bases. The germline CDR1 and CDR2 sequences are SGHNT and YYREEE (reference sequence). The CDR3 spans 14 residues. The germline V and J ends were trimmed by 5 bases and 7 bases, with 18 bases remaining between them.

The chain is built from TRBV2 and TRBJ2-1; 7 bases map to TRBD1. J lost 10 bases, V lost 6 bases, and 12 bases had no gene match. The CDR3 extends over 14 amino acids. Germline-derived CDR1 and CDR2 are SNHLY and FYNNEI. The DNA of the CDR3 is TGTGCCAGCAGGGCCCGGGACAGCCTTAGAGAGCAGTTCTTC. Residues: CASRARDSLREQFF.

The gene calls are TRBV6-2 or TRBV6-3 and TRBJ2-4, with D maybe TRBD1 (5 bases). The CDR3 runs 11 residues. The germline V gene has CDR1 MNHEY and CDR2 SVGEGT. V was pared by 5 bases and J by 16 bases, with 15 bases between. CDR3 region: CASSDGHGRYF. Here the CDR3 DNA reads TGTGCCAGCAGTGACGGACACGGCAGATACTTC.

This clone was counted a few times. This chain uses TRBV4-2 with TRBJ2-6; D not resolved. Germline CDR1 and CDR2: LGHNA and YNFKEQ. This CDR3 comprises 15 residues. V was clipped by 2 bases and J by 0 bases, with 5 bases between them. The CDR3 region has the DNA TGTGCCAGCAGCCAATCAGGCTCTGGGGCCAACGTCCTGACTTTC. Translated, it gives CASSQSGSGANVLTF.

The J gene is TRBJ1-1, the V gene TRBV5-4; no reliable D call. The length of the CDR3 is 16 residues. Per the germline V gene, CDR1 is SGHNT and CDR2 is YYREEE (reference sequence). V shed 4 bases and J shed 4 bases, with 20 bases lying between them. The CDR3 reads CASSPYTLGGVTEAFF. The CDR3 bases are TGTGCCAGCAGCCCGTACACCCTCGGAGGAGTCACTGAAGCTTTCTTT.

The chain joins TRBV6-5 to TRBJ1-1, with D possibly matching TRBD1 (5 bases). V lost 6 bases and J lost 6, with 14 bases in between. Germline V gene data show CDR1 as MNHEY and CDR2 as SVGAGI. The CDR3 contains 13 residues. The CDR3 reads CASSLIGGAEAFF. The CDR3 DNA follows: TGTGCCAGCAGCCTAATCGGGGGGGCTGAAGCTTTCTTT.

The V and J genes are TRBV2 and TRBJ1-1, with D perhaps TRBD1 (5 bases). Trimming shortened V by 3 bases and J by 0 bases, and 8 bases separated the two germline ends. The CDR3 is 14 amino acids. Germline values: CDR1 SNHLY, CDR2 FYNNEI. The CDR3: CASSDRDLNTEAFF. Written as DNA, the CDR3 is TGTGCCAGCAGTGACAGGGACTTGAACACTGAAGCTTTCTTT.

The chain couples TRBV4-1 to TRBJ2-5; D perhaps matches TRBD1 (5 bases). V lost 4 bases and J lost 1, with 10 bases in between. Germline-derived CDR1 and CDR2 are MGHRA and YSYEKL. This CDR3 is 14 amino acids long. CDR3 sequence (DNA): TGCGCCAGCAGCCGGCAGGGAATCCAAGAGACCCAGTACTTC. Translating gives CASSRQGIQETQYF.

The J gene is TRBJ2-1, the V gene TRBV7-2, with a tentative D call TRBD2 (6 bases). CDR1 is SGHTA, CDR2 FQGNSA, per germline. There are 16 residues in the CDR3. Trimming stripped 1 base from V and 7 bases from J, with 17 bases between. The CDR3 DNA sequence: TGTGCCAGCAGCTTAGGTTGGGCGGGGCCCTCAAATGAGCAGTTCTTC. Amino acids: CASSLGWAGPSNEQFF.

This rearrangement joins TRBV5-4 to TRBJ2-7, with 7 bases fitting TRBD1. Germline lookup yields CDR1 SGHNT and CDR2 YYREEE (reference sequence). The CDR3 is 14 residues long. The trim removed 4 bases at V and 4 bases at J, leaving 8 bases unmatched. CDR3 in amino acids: CASSKTGQAYEQYF. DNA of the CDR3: TGTGCCAGCAGCAAAACCGGACAGGCTTACGAGCAGTACTTC.

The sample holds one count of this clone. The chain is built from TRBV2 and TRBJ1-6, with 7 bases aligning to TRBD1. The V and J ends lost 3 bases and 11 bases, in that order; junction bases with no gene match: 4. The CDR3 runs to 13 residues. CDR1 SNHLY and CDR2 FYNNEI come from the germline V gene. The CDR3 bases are TGTGCCAGCAGTGATCTCGGACAGGCACCCCTCCACTTT. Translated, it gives CASSDLGQAPLHF.

CDR3 region: CASSLPLGGLDTQYF. In nucleotides, the CDR3 is TGTGCCAGCAGTTTACCTTTGGGGGGGTTAGATACGCAGTATTTT. This chain links TRBV28 with TRBJ2-3; 7 bases fit TRBD2. There are 15 residues in the CDR3. CDR1 and CDR2 (germline): MDHEN, SYDVKM. V lost 2 bases to trimming and J lost 5 bases; unmatched junction nucleotides: 7.

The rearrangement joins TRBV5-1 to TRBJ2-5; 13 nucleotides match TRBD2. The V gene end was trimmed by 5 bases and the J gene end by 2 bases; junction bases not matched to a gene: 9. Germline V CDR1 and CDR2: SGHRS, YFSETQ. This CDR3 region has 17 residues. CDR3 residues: CASSRTSGGTEQETQYF. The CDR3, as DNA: TGCGCCAGCAGTCGGACTAGCGGGGGAACCGAACAAGAGACCCAGTACTTC.

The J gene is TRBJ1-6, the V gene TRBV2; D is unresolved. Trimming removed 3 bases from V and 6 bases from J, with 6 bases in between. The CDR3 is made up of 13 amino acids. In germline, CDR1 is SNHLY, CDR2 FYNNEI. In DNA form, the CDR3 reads TGTGCCAGCAGTGACTTTTCTAATTCACCCCTCCACTTT. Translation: CASSDFSNSPLHF.

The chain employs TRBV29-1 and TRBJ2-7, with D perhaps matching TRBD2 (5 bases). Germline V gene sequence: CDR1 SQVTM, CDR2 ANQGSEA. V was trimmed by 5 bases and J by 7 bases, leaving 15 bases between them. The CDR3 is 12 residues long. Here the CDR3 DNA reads TGCAGCGTTCACCTCGACACGGGGGAGCAGTACTTC. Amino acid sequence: CSVHLDTGEQYF.

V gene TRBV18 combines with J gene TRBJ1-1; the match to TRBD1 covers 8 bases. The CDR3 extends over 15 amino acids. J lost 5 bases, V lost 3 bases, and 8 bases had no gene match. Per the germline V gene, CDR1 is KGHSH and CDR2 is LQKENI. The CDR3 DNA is TGTGCCAGCTCACCCGAAACAGGGGGAAGAACTGAAGCTTTCTTT. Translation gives CASSPETGGRTEAFF.

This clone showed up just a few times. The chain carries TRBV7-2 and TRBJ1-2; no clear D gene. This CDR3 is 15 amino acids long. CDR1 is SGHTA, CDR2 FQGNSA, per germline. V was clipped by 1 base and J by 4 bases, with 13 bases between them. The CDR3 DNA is TGTGCCAGCAGCTTAGGGACCGCACGGGGCTATGGCTACACCTTC. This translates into CASSLGTARGYGYTF.

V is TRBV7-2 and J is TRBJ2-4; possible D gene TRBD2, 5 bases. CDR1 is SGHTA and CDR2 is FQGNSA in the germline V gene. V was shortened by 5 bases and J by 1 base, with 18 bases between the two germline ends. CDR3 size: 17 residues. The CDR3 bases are TGTGCCAGCAGCCCACCGCGGGCTAGCCCCGCCAAAAACATTCAGTACTTC. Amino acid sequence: CASSPPRASPAKNIQYF.

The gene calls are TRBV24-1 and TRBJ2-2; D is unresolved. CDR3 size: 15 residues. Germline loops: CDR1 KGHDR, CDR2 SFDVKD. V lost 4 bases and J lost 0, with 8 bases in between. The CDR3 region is CATSDAGTNTGELFF. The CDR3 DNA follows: TGTGCCACCAGTGACGCAGGCACGAACACCGGGGAGCTGTTTTTT.

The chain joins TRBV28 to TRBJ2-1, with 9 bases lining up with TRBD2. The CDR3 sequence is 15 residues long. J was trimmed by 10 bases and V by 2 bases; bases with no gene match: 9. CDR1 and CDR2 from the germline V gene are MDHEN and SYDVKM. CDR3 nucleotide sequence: TGTGCCAGCAGTTTAATCCCAGCGGGGGGAGTGGAGCAGTTCTTC. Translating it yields CASSLIPAGGVEQFF.